A single sample is the source of the 20 T cell receptor beta chains below, sequenced in a study of blood T cell repertoires in COVID-19. Profiling relied on immunoSEQ multiplex PCR, and the TCRdb table lists in-frame clones only, not all of them. The profile covers around 300,000 clones, with 70% to 90% appearing a single time and about 3% taken by the ten largest. The source material was peripheral blood. The receptors derive from a young woman with active or convalescent COVID-19.

In its sample, this clone was seen once. This chain joins TRBV24-1 and TRBJ2-1; TRBD2 aligns across 7 bases. Looked up from germline, CDR1 is KGHDR and CDR2 is SFDVKD. The CDR3 extends over 16 amino acids. V shed 7 bases, J shed 2 bases, and the junction held 10 bases outside the gene matches. The CDR3 DNA reads TGTGCCACCAGCCCGCCCGGGACTATCACCTACAATGAGCAGTTCTTC. This sequence encodes CATSPPGTITYNEQFF.

The rearrangement joins TRBV27 to TRBJ1-2; maybe TRBD1 (6 bases). The CDR3 is 13 amino acids. Looked up from germline, CDR1 is MNHEY and CDR2 is SMNVEV (reference sequence). Trimming shortened V by 5 bases and J by 7 bases, and 14 bases separated the two germline ends. CDR3 nucleotide sequence: TGTGCCAGCAGTCAAAATACAGGGTCTGGCTACACCTTC. Protein product: CASSQNTGSGYTF.

The chain carries TRBV4-2 and TRBJ2-2, with 7 bases aligning to TRBD2. V lost 4 bases to trimming and J lost 1 base; unmatched junction nucleotides: 0. The CDR3 totals 14 residues. Looked up from germline, CDR1 is LGHNA and CDR2 is YNFKEQ. The CDR3 bases are TGTGCCAGCAGCCTAGCGGGGAACACCGGGGAGCTGTTTTTT. It encodes CASSLAGNTGELFF.

V is TRBV6-2 or TRBV6-3 and J is TRBJ2-4; TRBD1 might be the D (5 bases). The CDR3 is made up of 14 amino acids. Germline CDR1 MNHEY, CDR2 SVGEGT. Trimming pared 0 bases from V and 15 bases from J, leaving 18 bases between. Written as DNA, the CDR3 is TGTGCCAGCAGTTACTCGACACCCGACAGTCAGCGGTACTTC. This sequence encodes CASSYSTPDSQRYF.

The rearrangement links TRBV7-9 to TRBJ1-2; D perhaps matches TRBD1 (5 bases). V was shortened by 3 bases and J by 4 bases, with 9 bases between the two germline ends. The CDR3 loop spans 13 amino acids. Germline CDR1 reads SEHNR; CDR2 reads FQNEAQ (reference sequence). CDR3 bases: TGTGCCAGCAGCTTTCGGGGGAGCTATGGCTACACCTTC. Amino acid sequence: CASSFRGSYGYTF.

The rearrangement uses TRBV30 and TRBJ2-1; possibly TRBD2 for D (6 bases). Germline V gene sequence: CDR1 GTSNPN, CDR2 SVGIG (reference sequence). Trimming pared 2 bases from V and 8 bases from J, leaving 10 bases between. CDR3 length equals 12 residues. The CDR3 here is CAWSPTSYEQFF. CDR3 nucleotide sequence: TGTGCCTGGAGTCCTACTAGCTATGAGCAGTTCTTC.

This chain links TRBV7-9 with TRBJ2-3; 13 bases fit TRBD2. CDR1 is SEHNR and CDR2 is FQNEAQ in the germline V gene (reference sequence). Germline trimming cut 5 bases from V and 2 bases from J; bases unmatched to any gene: 7. The CDR3 covers 17 residues. Here the CDR3 reads CASSPRTSGGTTDTQYF. CDR3 bases: TGTGCCAGCAGCCCCCGGACTAGCGGGGGAACCACAGATACGCAGTATTTT.

This sequence joins TRBV28 and TRBJ2-7; possibly TRBD1 for D (5 bases). The V gene's germline CDR1 is MDHEN and CDR2 SYDVKM. The CDR3 contains 16 residues. The V end lost 2 bases, the J end lost 5 bases, and 19 bases lay between the germline ends. The CDR3 loop is CASSLGAALSVDEQYF. The CDR3 DNA follows: TGTGCCAGCAGTTTAGGGGCAGCCTTATCAGTGGACGAGCAGTACTTC.

The chain links TRBV14 to TRBJ2-7, with 7 bases that match TRBD1. With V trimmed by 4 bases and J by 6 bases, 21 bases remained unmatched. There are 18 residues in the CDR3. The germline CDR1 and CDR2 sequences are SGHDN and FVKESK. The CDR3 bases are TGTGCCAGCAGCCCCCCGGACAGGAGGCCCTTTGATGCGGGCGAGCAGTACTTC. Its protein product is CASSPPDRRPFDAGEQYF.

J is TRBJ1-2 and V is TRBV2; D is uncertain. The CDR3 has 11 residues. CDR1 is SNHLY and CDR2 is FYNNEI in the germline V gene. V lost 3 bases and J 8 bases, leaving 7 bases between the germline ends. The DNA for the CDR3 is TGTGCCAGCAGTGAGGGGAGCGGCTACACCTTC. It is translated as CASSEGSGYTF.

The chain is built from TRBV7-6 and TRBJ2-5, with D uncertain. CDR1 and CDR2 from the germline V gene are SGHVS and FNYEAQ. The CDR3 totals 12 residues. V lost 2 bases and J 4 bases, leaving 5 bases between the germline ends. The DNA for the CDR3 is TGTGCCAGCAGCTTATCTGTAGAGACCCAGTACTTC. Its protein product is CASSLSVETQYF.

J is TRBJ2-7 and V is TRBV6-2 or TRBV6-3; TRBD1 is a possible D gene (6 bases). The CDR3 totals 17 residues. Per germline, CDR1 MNHEY and CDR2 SVGEGT. V lost 5 bases and J 0 bases, leaving 20 bases between the germline ends. CDR3 loop: CASSIGGQPPSSYEQYF. For the CDR3, the DNA is TGTGCCAGCAGTATAGGGGGACAACCACCCAGCTCCTACGAGCAGTACTTC.

The chain is built from TRBV21-1 and TRBJ1-1; the D segment call TRBD1 is taken from the table without a DNA check. TRBV21-1 is listed as a pseudogene. The CDR3 loop spans 17 amino acids. CDR3 sequence reads: CASSKEGTTGHGTEAFF. The CDR3 nucleotides read TGTGCCAGCAGCAAAGAAGGGACAACAGGGCACGGCACTGAAGCTTTCTTT.

The chain has TRBV9 and TRBJ1-2, with D unclear. V lost 4 bases and J 5 bases, leaving 12 bases between the germline ends. The CDR3 spans 13 residues. The germline CDR1 and CDR2 sequences are SGDLS and YYNGEE. CDR3 region: CASSPTTLYGYTF. CDR3 coding DNA: TGTGCCAGCAGCCCAACGACACTTTATGGCTACACCTTC.

CDR3 bases: TGTGCCAGCTCACCGGGACAGGGAGTAACCGGGGAGCTGTTTTTT. It encodes CASSPGQGVTGELFF. V gene TRBV18 combines with J gene TRBJ2-2; 9 bases map to TRBD1. CDR1 and CDR2 from the germline V gene are KGHSH and LQKENI. V lost 3 bases, J lost 5 bases, and 4 bases stayed unmatched. CDR3 length: 15 residues.

The gene calls are TRBV6-1 and TRBJ1-5, with D tentatively TRBD1 (6 bases). V was pared by 2 bases and J by 0 bases, with 11 bases between. CDR3 size: 16 residues. Germline-derived CDR1 and CDR2 are MNHNS and SASEGT. As DNA, the CDR3 is TGTGCCAGCAGTGAATGGAGGACAGATAGCAATCAGCCCCAGCATTTT. It yields the protein CASSEWRTDSNQPQHF.

The chain recombines TRBV7-2 with TRBJ2-5; D gene uncertain. Trimming removed 3 bases from V and 4 bases from J, with 3 bases in between. The CDR3 consists of 11 residues. Germline assignment: CDR1 SGHTA and CDR2 FQGNSA. CDR3 region: CASSFGETQYF. The CDR3 DNA follows: TGTGCCAGCAGCTTCGGAGAGACCCAGTACTTC. Variable domain in full (rest from reference TRBV7-2 and TRBJ2-5): GAGVSQSPSNKVTEKGKDVELRCDPISGHTALYWYRQSLGQGLEFLIYFQGNSAPDKSGLPSDRFSAERTGGSVSTLTIQRTQQEDSAVYLCASSFGETQYFGPGTRLLVL.

The chain couples TRBV11-2 to TRBJ1-2; D is uncertain. Germline CDR1 reads SGHAT; CDR2 reads FQNNGV. CDR3 length equals 15 residues. The V and J ends lost 1 base and 2 bases respectively, with 11 bases between them. CDR3 sequence reads: CASSLGLAVNYGYTF. CDR3 nucleotides: TGTGCCAGCAGCTTAGGGTTGGCAGTCAACTATGGCTACACCTTC. The complete variable domain, with remaining parts taken from reference TRBV11-2 and TRBJ1-2, reads EAGVAQSPRYKIIEKRQSVAFWCNPISGHATLYWYQQILGQGPKLLIQFQNNGVVDDSQLPKDRFSAERLKGVDSTLKIQPAKLEDSAVYLCASSLGLAVNYGYTFGSGTRLTVV.

The CDR3 DNA is TGTGCCAGTAGTATCATGACAGGGCACTACTCTGGGGCCAACGTCCTGACTTTC. Protein sequence: CASSIMTGHYSGANVLTF. The chain is built from TRBV19 and TRBJ2-6; 7 nucleotides align to TRBD1. Per the germline V gene, CDR1 is LNHDA and CDR2 is SQIVND (reference sequence). The length of the CDR3 is 18 residues. Unmatched junction bases numbered 8, after V lost 3 bases and J lost 0 bases.

The chain links TRBV5-1 to TRBJ2-1, with 9 bases aligning to TRBD2. This CDR3 comprises 15 residues. The germline gives CDR1 SGHRS, CDR2 YFSETQ. V lost 4 bases, J lost 5 bases, and 7 bases stayed unmatched. The CDR3 sequence is CASSERSGGNNEQFF. The DNA for the CDR3 is TGCGCCAGCAGCGAACGTAGCGGGGGAAACAATGAGCAGTTCTTC. Based on the CDR3 plus reference TRBV5-1 and TRBJ2-1, the full variable domain is KAGVTQTPRYLIKTRGQQVTLSCSPISGHRSVSWYQQTPGQGLQFLFEYFSETQRNKGNFPGRFSGRQFSNSRSEMNVSTLELGDSALYLCASSERSGGNNEQFFGPGTRLTVL.